The 11 T cell receptor beta chains listed next were all sequenced from one sample in a study of cytomegalovirus exposure and HLA in healthy donors. Researchers ran the PCR with 60 Vbeta and 13 Jbeta primers. Data came from immunoSEQ multiplex PCR; TCRdb stores just in-frame clones and leaves some out. The sample has some 120,000 clones; approximately 70% are singletons. The sequenced sample consisted of PBMCs. These receptors were collected from a young man in good health and CMV-seropositive.

This sequence joins TRBV5-1 and TRBJ2-3; 15 bases align to TRBD2. The length of the CDR3 is 16 residues. Per germline, CDR1 SGHRS and CDR2 YFSETQ. Unmatched junction bases numbered 3, after V lost 4 bases and J lost 3 bases. The CDR3 reads CASSQGLAGGTDTQYF. The CDR3 coding sequence is TGCGCCAGCAGCCAGGGACTAGCGGGGGGTACAGATACGCAGTATTTT. Full variable domain (remainder filled in from reference TRBV5-1 and TRBJ2-3): KAGVTQTPRYLIKTRGQQVTLSCSPISGHRSVSWYQQTPGQGLQFLFEYFSETQRNKGNFPGRFSGRQFSNSRSEMNVSTLELGDSALYLCASSQGLAGGTDTQYFGPGTRLTVL.

The chain joins TRBV7-2 to TRBJ1-1, with unresolved D. The germline V and J ends were trimmed by 2 bases and 0 bases, with 10 bases remaining between them. There are 15 residues in the CDR3. Germline loops: CDR1 SGHTA, CDR2 FQGNSA. The CDR3 loop reads CASSLPSFMNTEAFF. The CDR3 coding sequence is TGTGCCAGCAGCTTACCCAGTTTCATGAACACTGAAGCTTTCTTT.

This clone was seen once. V usage is TRBV28 and J usage is TRBJ1-2; D is ambiguous. Germline V lookup: CDR1 MDHEN, CDR2 SYDVKM. This CDR3 is 16 amino acids long. Trimming stripped 6 bases from V and 4 bases from J, with 21 bases between. The CDR3 here is CASRPLEAGRSYGYTF. The CDR3 DNA sequence: TGTGCCAGCAGACCGTTGGAAGCGGGTAGGAGCTATGGCTACACCTTC.

This chain joins TRBV6-1 and TRBJ1-6; tentative D call: TRBD1 (6 bases). The germline V and J ends were trimmed by 4 bases and 10 bases, with 11 bases remaining between them. Per germline, CDR1 MNHNS and CDR2 SASEGT. This CDR3 has 13 residues. In DNA, the CDR3 is TGTGCCAGCAGTGTAACAGGGTACTCACCCCTCCACTTT. It specifies CASSVTGYSPLHF.

This rearrangement joins TRBV5-1 to TRBJ1-2, with TRBD1 matching over 10 bases. CDR1 is SGHRS and CDR2 is YFSETQ in the germline V gene. After removal of 4 bases from V and 4 bases from J, the junction contained 10 bases not matched to a gene. CDR3 length: 16 amino acids. The CDR3 sequence is CASSEGDRGPGYGYTF. In nucleotides, the CDR3 is TGCGCCAGCAGCGAAGGAGACAGGGGGCCGGGCTATGGCTACACCTTC. Filled out from reference TRBV5-1 and TRBJ1-2, the complete variable domain reads KAGVTQTPRYLIKTRGQQVTLSCSPISGHRSVSWYQQTPGQGLQFLFEYFSETQRNKGNFPGRFSGRQFSNSRSEMNVSTLELGDSALYLCASSEGDRGPGYGYTFGSGTRLTVV.

The genes are TRBV4-1 and TRBJ2-1; D perhaps matches TRBD2 (5 bases). CDR1 MGHRA and CDR2 YSYEKL come from the germline V gene. There are 14 residues in the CDR3. Trimming left V 4 bases short and J 3 bases short, with 10 bases between. In DNA, the CDR3 is TGCGCCAGCAGCCTTCCGGACTTCTACAATGAGCAGTTCTTC. The encoded protein is CASSLPDFYNEQFF.

The chain joins TRBV6-5 to TRBJ1-2, with 7 nucleotides matching TRBD1. The germline V gene encodes CDR1 MNHEY and CDR2 SVGAGI. V lost 2 bases and J lost 6; bases outside the gene matches: 6. This CDR3 contains 14 residues. The DNA for the CDR3 is TGTGCCAGCAGTTACGACAGGGAAATGGATGGCTACACCTTC. This sequence encodes CASSYDREMDGYTF.

The rearrangement uses TRBV7-3 and TRBJ1-2; TRBD1 agrees at 7 bases. CDR1 is SGHTA and CDR2 is FQGTGA in the germline V gene. Germline trimming cut 2 bases from V and 6 bases from J; bases unmatched to any gene: 6. CDR3 length equals 14 residues. The CDR3 is CASSLDRVQDGYTF. The CDR3 nucleotides are TGTGCCAGCAGCTTAGACAGGGTGCAGGATGGCTACACCTTC.

The chain uses TRBV5-6 and TRBJ2-1, with TRBD2 matching 11 bases. With 5 bases clipped from V and 0 bases from J, the junction kept 4 bases outside the gene matches. The CDR3 extends over 16 amino acids. Germline assignment: CDR1 SGHDT and CDR2 YYEEEE. This CDR3 reads CASRSGTSGSYNEQFF. DNA for the CDR3: TGTGCCAGCAGGTCCGGGACTAGCGGCTCCTACAATGAGCAGTTCTTC.

This clone was recorded a few times. The chain recombines TRBV7-3 with TRBJ2-2; 8 bases fit TRBD2. This CDR3 contains 15 residues. V shed 4 bases, J shed 2 bases, and the junction held 3 bases outside the gene matches. Per germline, CDR1 SGHTA and CDR2 FQGTGA. The CDR3 coding sequence is TGTGCCAGCAGCTCGGGGGGGCTAAACACCGGGGAGCTGTTTTTT. It is translated as CASSSGGLNTGELFF.

This chain connects TRBV28 to TRBJ2-6; TRBD1 aligns across 8 bases. The V segment lost 2 bases and the J segment 4 bases; nucleotides outside the gene matches: 7. The CDR3 spans 17 residues. Looked up from germline, CDR1 is MDHEN and CDR2 is SYDVKM. CDR3 nucleotides: TGTGCCAGCAGTTTAGAGGCAGGGGGCGCCGGGGCCAACGTCCTGACTTTC. Translating gives CASSLEAGGAGANVLTF.